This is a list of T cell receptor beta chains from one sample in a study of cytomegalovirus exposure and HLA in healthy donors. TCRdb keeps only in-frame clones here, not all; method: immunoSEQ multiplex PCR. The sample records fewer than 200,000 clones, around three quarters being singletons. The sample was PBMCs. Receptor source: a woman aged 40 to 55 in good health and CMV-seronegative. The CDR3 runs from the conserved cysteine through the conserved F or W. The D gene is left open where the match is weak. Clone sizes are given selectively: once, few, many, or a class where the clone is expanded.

CDR3 protein: CASSLLAGGRDTGELFF
CDR3 DNA: TGTGCCAGCAGCCTACTAGCGGGGGGGCGCGACACCGGGGAGCTGTTTTTT
clone size: -
CDR3 length: 17
V gene: TRBV7-6
J gene: TRBJ2-2
D gene: TRBD2

CDR3 protein: CAWSPPQNTEAFF
CDR3 DNA: TGTGCCTGGAGTCCCCCACAGAACACTGAAGCTTTCTTT
clone size: -
CDR3 length: 13
V gene: TRBV30
J gene: TRBJ1-1
D gene: -

CDR3 protein: CASSPRGGTTGELFF
CDR3 DNA: TGTGCCAGCAGCCCTCGCGGGGGTACCACCGGGGAGCTGTTTTTT
clone size: -
CDR3 length: 15
V gene: TRBV11-3
J gene: TRBJ2-2
D gene: TRBD2

CDR3 protein: CASSFPAQGWNYGYTF
CDR3 DNA: TGTGCCAGCAGTTTTCCGGCCCAGGGTTGGAACTATGGCTACACCTTC
clone size: -
CDR3 length: 16
V gene: TRBV28
J gene: TRBJ1-2
D gene: -

CDR3 protein: CASSDTGGNEKLFF
CDR3 DNA: TGTGCCAGCAGTGATACCGGGGGGAATGAAAAACTGTTTTTT
clone size: few
CDR3 length: 14
V gene: TRBV2
J gene: TRBJ1-4
D gene: -

CDR3 protein: CASSLRDRGSGGLSYEQYF
CDR3 DNA: TGTGCCAGCAGCCTCCGGGACAGAGGGAGCGGGGGCCTCTCCTACGAGCAGTACTTC
clone size: -
CDR3 length: 19
V gene: TRBV5-8
J gene: TRBJ2-7
D gene: -

CDR3 protein: CASRTTGTGHYEQYF
CDR3 DNA: TGTGCCAGCCGTACCACCGGGACAGGTCACTACGAGCAGTACTTC
clone size: -
CDR3 length: 15
V gene: TRBV6-1
J gene: TRBJ2-7
D gene: TRBD1

CDR3 protein: CASSGTSGRNHEQYF
CDR3 DNA: TGCGCCAGCAGCGGGACTAGCGGGAGAAATCACGAGCAGTACTTC
clone size: -
CDR3 length: 15
V gene: TRBV5-1
J gene: TRBJ2-7
D gene: TRBD2

CDR3 protein: CASSPTGAVNQPQHF
CDR3 DNA: TGTGCCAGCAGCCCGACAGGGGCGGTCAATCAGCCCCAGCATTTT
clone size: once
CDR3 length: 15
V gene: TRBV7-2
J gene: TRBJ1-5
D gene: TRBD1

CDR3 protein: CAAHSGVNQPQHF
CDR3 DNA: TGTGCCGCACACTCAGGGGTCAATCAGCCCCAGCATTTT
clone size: few
CDR3 length: 13
V gene: TRBV30
J gene: TRBJ1-5
D gene: -

CDR3 protein: CASSFSGTNTGELFF
CDR3 DNA: TGCGCCAGCAGCTTCAGCGGGACGAACACCGGGGAGCTGTTTTTT
clone size: few
CDR3 length: 15
V gene: TRBV5-1
J gene: TRBJ2-2
D gene: TRBD2

CDR3 protein: CASGRSVPGLAVYEQYF
CDR3 DNA: TGTGCTAGTGGTCGATCTGTCCCGGGACTAGCGGTCTACGAGCAGTACTTC
clone size: -
CDR3 length: 17
V gene: TRBV12-5
J gene: TRBJ2-7
D gene: TRBD2

CDR3 protein: CASSLERLAGRANEQFF
CDR3 DNA: TGCGCCAGCAGCTTGGAACGACTAGCGGGTCGTGCGAATGAGCAGTTCTTC
clone size: -
CDR3 length: 17
V gene: TRBV5-1
J gene: TRBJ2-1
D gene: TRBD2

CDR3 protein: CASLPGGRYTEAFF
CDR3 DNA: TGTGCCAGTCTCCCAGGGGGCAGGTACACTGAAGCTTTCTTT
clone size: -
CDR3 length: 14
V gene: TRBV28
J gene: TRBJ1-1
D gene: TRBD1

CDR3 protein: CAWRTTVDEKLFF
CDR3 DNA: TGTGCCTGGAGGACTACGGTAGATGAAAAACTGTTTTTT
clone size: few
CDR3 length: 13
V gene: TRBV30
J gene: TRBJ1-4
D gene: -

CDR3 protein: CASSYSSYAGAFF
CDR3 DNA: TGTGCCAGCAGTTACTCTAGCTACGCGGGGGCTTTCTTT
clone size: -
CDR3 length: 13
V gene: TRBV6-6
J gene: TRBJ1-1
D gene: -

CDR3 protein: CASSIPHRATEAFF
CDR3 DNA: TGTGCCAGTAGTATCCCCCACAGGGCGACTGAAGCTTTCTTT
clone size: -
CDR3 length: 14
V gene: TRBV19
J gene: TRBJ1-1
D gene: -

CDR3 protein: CASSAPAGGTYYEQYF
CDR3 DNA: TGTGCCAGCAGTGCTCCGGCGGGGGGCACCTACTACGAGCAGTACTTC
clone size: -
CDR3 length: 16
V gene: TRBV6-1
J gene: TRBJ2-7
D gene: TRBD2

CDR3 protein: CASGLVDRVPAGNEAFF
CDR3 DNA: TGTGCTAGTGGTTTGGTCGACAGGGTCCCCGCGGGAAATGAAGCTTTCTTT
clone size: few
CDR3 length: 17
V gene: TRBV12-5
J gene: TRBJ1-1
D gene: TRBD1

CDR3 protein: CASSYSLMEGNTEAFF
CDR3 DNA: TGTGCCAGCAGTTACTCACTTATGGAGGGCAACACTGAAGCTTTCTTT
clone size: -
CDR3 length: 16
V gene: TRBV6-5
J gene: TRBJ1-1
D gene: -

CDR3 protein: CAWRGRRQNTEAFF
CDR3 DNA: TGTGCCTGGAGGGGCCGACGACAGAACACTGAAGCTTTCTTT
clone size: few
CDR3 length: 14
V gene: TRBV30
J gene: TRBJ1-1
D gene: -

CDR3 protein: CATTLSGGGSPLHF
CDR3 DNA: TGTGCCACTACCCTGAGCGGGGGAGGCTCACCCCTCCACTTT
clone size: -
CDR3 length: 14
V gene: TRBV27
J gene: TRBJ1-6
D gene: -

CDR3 protein: CASSNRGRGYGYTF
CDR3 DNA: TGTGCCAGCAGTAACAGGGGGCGCGGGTATGGCTACACCTTC
clone size: few
CDR3 length: 14
V gene: TRBV27
J gene: TRBJ1-2
D gene: TRBD1

CDR3 protein: CASSEAGESQPQHF
CDR3 DNA: TGTGCCAGTAGTGAGGCCGGGGAGAGTCAGCCCCAGCATTTT
clone size: once
CDR3 length: 14
V gene: TRBV19
J gene: TRBJ1-5
D gene: -

CDR3 protein: CASSYSRAANYGYTF
CDR3 DNA: TGTGCCAGCAGTTACTCGAGGGCCGCAAACTATGGCTACACCTTC
clone size: few
CDR3 length: 15
V gene: TRBV6-5
J gene: TRBJ1-2
D gene: -

CDR3 protein: CASRVGTGAMNTEAFF
CDR3 DNA: TGTGCCAGCAGAGTAGGGACAGGGGCTATGAACACTGAAGCTTTCTTT
clone size: -
CDR3 length: 16
V gene: TRBV7-8
J gene: TRBJ1-1
D gene: TRBD1

CDR3 protein: CASSTPGNTEAFF
CDR3 DNA: TGCGCCAGCAGCACCCCAGGGAACACTGAAGCTTTCTTT
clone size: few
CDR3 length: 13
V gene: TRBV5-1
J gene: TRBJ1-1
D gene: -

CDR3 protein: CASSRSGTEPYEQYF
CDR3 DNA: TGTGCCAGTAGTCGTAGCGGGACAGAACCCTACGAGCAGTACTTC
clone size: -
CDR3 length: 15
V gene: TRBV19
J gene: TRBJ2-7
D gene: -

CDR3 protein: CASSFRDSIRRNYGYTF
CDR3 DNA: TGTGCCAGCAGCTTCCGGGACAGCATCCGTCGGAACTATGGCTACACCTTC
clone size: -
CDR3 length: 17
V gene: TRBV7-2
J gene: TRBJ1-2
D gene: TRBD1

CDR3 protein: CAISVLASSGDEQFF
CDR3 DNA: TGTGCCATCAGTGTCTTAGCGTCAAGTGGCGATGAGCAGTTCTTC
clone size: -
CDR3 length: 15
V gene: TRBV10-3
J gene: TRBJ2-1
D gene: -

CDR3 protein: CASSLASSTDTQYF
CDR3 DNA: TGCGCCAGCAGCTTGGCCTCTAGCACAGATACGCAGTATTTT
clone size: -
CDR3 length: 14
V gene: TRBV5-1
J gene: TRBJ2-3
D gene: -

CDR3 protein: CASSFPGLQETQYF
CDR3 DNA: TGTGCCAGCAGTTTTCCGGGACTCCAAGAGACCCAGTACTTC
clone size: -
CDR3 length: 14
V gene: TRBV13
J gene: TRBJ2-5
D gene: -

CDR3 protein: CASSPPGTAYGYTF
CDR3 DNA: TGTGCCAGCAGCCCCCCCGGGACAGCCTATGGCTACACCTTC
clone size: -
CDR3 length: 14
V gene: TRBV13
J gene: TRBJ1-2
D gene: TRBD1

CDR3 protein: CASSLGQAYNEQFF
CDR3 DNA: TGTGCCAGCAGCTTAGGACAGGCCTACAATGAGCAGTTCTTC
clone size: -
CDR3 length: 14
V gene: TRBV7-9
J gene: TRBJ2-1
D gene: -

CDR3 protein: CASSQDRGNEQYF
CDR3 DNA: TGTGCCAGCAGCCAAGACAGGGGAAACGAGCAGTACTTC
clone size: -
CDR3 length: 13
V gene: TRBV4-2
J gene: TRBJ2-7
D gene: -

CDR3 protein: CASTPLPYTEAFF
CDR3 DNA: TGTGCCAGTACCCCCCTTCCGTACACTGAAGCTTTCTTT
clone size: -
CDR3 length: 13
V gene: TRBV19
J gene: TRBJ1-1
D gene: -

CDR3 protein: CASSVAQVDDTIYF
CDR3 DNA: TGTGCCAGCTCGGTGGCCCAGGTTGATGACACCATATATTTT
clone size: -
CDR3 length: 14
V gene: TRBV18
J gene: TRBJ1-3
D gene: -

CDR3 protein: CAWSVQSNTEAFF
CDR3 DNA: TGTGCCTGGAGTGTACAGTCGAACACTGAAGCTTTCTTT
clone size: -
CDR3 length: 13
V gene: TRBV30
J gene: TRBJ1-1
D gene: -

CDR3 protein: CASSTTAREAFF
CDR3 DNA: TGTGCCAGCAGCACCACTGCTCGCGAAGCTTTCTTT
clone size: once
CDR3 length: 12
V gene: TRBV7-9
J gene: TRBJ1-1
D gene: -

CDR3 protein: CASSIGTPRAGYTF
CDR3 DNA: TGTGCCAGTAGTATCGGGACACCCCGGGCGGGCTACACCTTC
clone size: -
CDR3 length: 14
V gene: TRBV19
J gene: TRBJ1-2
D gene: -